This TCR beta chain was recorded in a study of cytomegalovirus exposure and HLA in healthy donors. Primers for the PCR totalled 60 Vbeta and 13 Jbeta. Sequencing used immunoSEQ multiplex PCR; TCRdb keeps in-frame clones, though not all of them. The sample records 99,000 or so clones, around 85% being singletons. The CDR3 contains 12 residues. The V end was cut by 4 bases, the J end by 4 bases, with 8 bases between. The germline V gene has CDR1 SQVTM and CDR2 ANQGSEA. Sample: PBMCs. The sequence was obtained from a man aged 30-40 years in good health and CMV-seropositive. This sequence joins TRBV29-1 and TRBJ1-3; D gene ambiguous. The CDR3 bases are TGCAGCGTTGCGGAGGGAGGAAACACCATATATTTT. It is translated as CSVAEGGNTIYF.